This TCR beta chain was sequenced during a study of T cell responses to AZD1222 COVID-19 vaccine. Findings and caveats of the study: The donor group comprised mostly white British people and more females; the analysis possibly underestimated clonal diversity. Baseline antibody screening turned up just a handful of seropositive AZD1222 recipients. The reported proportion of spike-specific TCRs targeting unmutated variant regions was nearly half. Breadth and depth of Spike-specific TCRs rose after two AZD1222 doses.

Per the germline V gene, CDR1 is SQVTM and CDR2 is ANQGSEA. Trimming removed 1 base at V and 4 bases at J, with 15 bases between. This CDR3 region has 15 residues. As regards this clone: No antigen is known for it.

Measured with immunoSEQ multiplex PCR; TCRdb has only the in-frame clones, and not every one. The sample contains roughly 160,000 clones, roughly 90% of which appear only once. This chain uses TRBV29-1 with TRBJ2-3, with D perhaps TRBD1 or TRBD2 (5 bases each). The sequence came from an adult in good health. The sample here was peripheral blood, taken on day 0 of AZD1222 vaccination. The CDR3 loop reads CSVEGPGTSPDTQYF. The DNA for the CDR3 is TGCAGCGTTGAAGGCCCCGGGACCTCCCCAGATACGCAGTATTTT.